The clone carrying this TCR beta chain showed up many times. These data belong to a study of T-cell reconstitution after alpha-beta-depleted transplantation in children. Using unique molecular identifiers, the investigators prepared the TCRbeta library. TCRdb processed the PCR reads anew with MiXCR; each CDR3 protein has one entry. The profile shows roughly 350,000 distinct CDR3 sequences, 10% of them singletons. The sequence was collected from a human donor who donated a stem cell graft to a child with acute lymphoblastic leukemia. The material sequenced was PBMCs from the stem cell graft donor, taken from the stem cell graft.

Here the CDR3 reads CASSLGLAGGGTETQYF. CDR3 coding DNA: TGTGCCAGCAGTTTGGGACTAGCGGGAGGGGGGACGGAGACCCAGTACTTC. V usage is TRBV12-3 or TRBV12-4 and J usage is TRBJ2-5, with 16 positions matching TRBD2. The V and J ends lost 3 bases and 5 bases, in that order; junction bases with no gene match: 6. CDR3 length: 17 residues.